Given below is one T cell receptor beta chain in context. Its binding antigen is unknown. No quality values exist for individual bases; no much larger clone is one base distant. Sequencing used an Illumina HiSeq 2000. TCR beta chain libraries were generated through multiplex PCR amplification. High-throughput sequencing was used to analyze the amplified TCR beta chain products. TCRdb reran the public reads through fastp at Q25 and MiXCR, keeping productive beta chains. Each entry merges the rows of one CDR3 protein and shows their most common DNA and genes. The sample table lists 25,000 or so distinct CDR3 sequences, 68% of them with a count of one. The ten largest clonotypes hold 23% of the sample. The adjacent samples were made up of nontumor breast tissue that surrounded the tumor. Its CDR3 holds 11 amino acids, cysteine through phenylalanine. The CDR3 DNA has 33 bases and is translated from base 1. V loses 5 bases of germline sequence and J loses 3 bases, and the interval between the two ends is 5 bases. Per the germline V gene (reference sequence), MNHEY is the CDR1 and SMNVEV is the CDR2.

The data stem from a study of breast tumors, draining lymph nodes, adjacent tissues (dated by TCRdb to the mid-2010s). With regard to the full study: TCR beta repertoires were compared across tumor, adjacent nontumor tissue and axillary lymph nodes obtained from breast cancer patients. The study aimed to assess the relationships and possible T-cell exchange between tumor, surrounding tissue and draining lymph node repertoires in human breast cancer. The full study reports these points: The similarity between tumor and nontumor tissue repertoires was significantly greater in luminal-like breast cancer than in basal-like breast cancer. A scenario in which most tumor T cells derive from the lymph node and then expand within tumor tissue was judged to be consistent with the data. T-cell repertoire diversity in tumors was found to be lower than in lymph nodes but higher than in nontumor tissue, and preferential V and J gene usage was observed. The study presented the conclusion that tumor T cells originate in lymph nodes as consistent with a hypothesis, not as something directly demonstrated.

The sample comprised tumor-adjacent breast tissue. This TCR was sampled from a female donor with breast cancer. Some clones in this sample may be carry-over from other donors' samples. Recombination connected TRBV27 to TRBJ2-7; TRBD2 is possibly the D segment (5 matching bases). The nucleotide sequence is given as TGTGCCAGCAGTGACTACTACGAGCAGTACTTC. Translated, this is CASSDYYEQYF.